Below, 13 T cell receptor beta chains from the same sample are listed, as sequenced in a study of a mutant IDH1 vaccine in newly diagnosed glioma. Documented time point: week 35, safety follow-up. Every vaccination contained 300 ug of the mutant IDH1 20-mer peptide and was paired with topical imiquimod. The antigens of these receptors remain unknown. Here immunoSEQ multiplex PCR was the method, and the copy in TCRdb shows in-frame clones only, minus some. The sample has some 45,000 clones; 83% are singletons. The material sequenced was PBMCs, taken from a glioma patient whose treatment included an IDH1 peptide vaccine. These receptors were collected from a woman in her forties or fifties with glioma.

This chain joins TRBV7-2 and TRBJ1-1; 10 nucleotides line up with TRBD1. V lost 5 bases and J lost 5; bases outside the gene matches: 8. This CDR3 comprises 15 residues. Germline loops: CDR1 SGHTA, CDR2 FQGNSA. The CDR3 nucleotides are TGTGCCAGCAGCCCAAGGACAGGGGGAGGAACTGAAGCTTTCTTT. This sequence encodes CASSPRTGGGTEAFF.

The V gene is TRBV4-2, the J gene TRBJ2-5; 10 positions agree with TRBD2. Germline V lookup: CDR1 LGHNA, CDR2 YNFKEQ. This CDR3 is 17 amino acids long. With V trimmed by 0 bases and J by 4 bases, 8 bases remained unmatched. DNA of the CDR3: TGTGCCAGCAGCCAAGAGGCCCAGCGGGGGGGTAGAGAGACCCAGTACTTC. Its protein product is CASSQEAQRGGRETQYF.

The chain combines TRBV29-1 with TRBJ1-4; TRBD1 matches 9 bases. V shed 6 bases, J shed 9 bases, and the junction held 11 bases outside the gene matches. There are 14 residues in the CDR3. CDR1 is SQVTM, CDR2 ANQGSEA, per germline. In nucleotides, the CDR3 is TGCAGCGTGACGGTCGGGACAGGGTCCCAAAAACTGTTTTTT. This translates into CSVTVGTGSQKLFF.

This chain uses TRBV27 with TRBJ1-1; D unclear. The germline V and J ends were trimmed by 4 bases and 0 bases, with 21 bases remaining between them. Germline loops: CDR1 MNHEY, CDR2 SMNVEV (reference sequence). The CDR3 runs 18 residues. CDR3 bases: TGTGCCAGCAGTTCCGATTTCAGAGTACCGCTTTTGAACACTGAAGCTTTCTTT. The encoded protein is CASSSDFRVPLLNTEAFF.

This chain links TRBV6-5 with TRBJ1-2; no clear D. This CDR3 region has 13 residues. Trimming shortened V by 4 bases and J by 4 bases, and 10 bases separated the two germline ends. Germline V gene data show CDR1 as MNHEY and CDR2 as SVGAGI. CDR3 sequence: CASSSSPVYGYTF. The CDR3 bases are TGTGCCAGCAGTTCTTCCCCAGTCTATGGCTACACCTTC.

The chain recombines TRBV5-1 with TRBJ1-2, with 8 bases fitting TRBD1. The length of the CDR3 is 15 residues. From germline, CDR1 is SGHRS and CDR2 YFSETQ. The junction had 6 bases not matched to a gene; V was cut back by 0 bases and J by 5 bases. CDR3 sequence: CASSLDPGGEYGYTF. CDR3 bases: TGCGCCAGCAGCTTGGACCCAGGGGGCGAGTATGGCTACACCTTC.

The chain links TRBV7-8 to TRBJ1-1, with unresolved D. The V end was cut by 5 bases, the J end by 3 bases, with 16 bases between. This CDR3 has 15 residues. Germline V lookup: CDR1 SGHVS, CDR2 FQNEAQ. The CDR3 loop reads CASSPDARVDTEAFF. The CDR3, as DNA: TGTGCCAGCAGCCCTGACGCGAGGGTCGACACTGAAGCTTTCTTT.

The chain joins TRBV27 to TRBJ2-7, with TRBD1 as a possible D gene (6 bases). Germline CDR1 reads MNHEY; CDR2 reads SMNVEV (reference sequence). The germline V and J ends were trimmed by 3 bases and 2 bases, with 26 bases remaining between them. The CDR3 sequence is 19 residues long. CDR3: CASSFSRDLFQGIPYEQYF. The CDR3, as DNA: TGTGCCAGCAGTTTTAGTAGGGATCTTTTTCAGGGGATTCCCTACGAGCAGTACTTC.

As DNA, the CDR3 is TGTGCCAGCAGCTTGGGAAATAGCAATCAGCCCCAGCATTTT. This sequence encodes CASSLGNSNQPQHF. The chain recombines TRBV7-2 with TRBJ1-5, with unresolved D. Germline V CDR1 and CDR2: SGHTA, FQGNSA. The ends were cut back, 3 bases at V and 0 bases at J, with 6 bases in the middle. The CDR3 contains 14 residues.

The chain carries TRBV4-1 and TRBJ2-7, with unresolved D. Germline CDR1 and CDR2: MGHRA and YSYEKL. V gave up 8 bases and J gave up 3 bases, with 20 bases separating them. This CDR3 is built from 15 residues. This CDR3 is CASSPSFTENYEQYF. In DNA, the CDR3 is TGCGCCAGCTCTCCATCGTTTACAGAGAACTACGAGCAGTACTTC.

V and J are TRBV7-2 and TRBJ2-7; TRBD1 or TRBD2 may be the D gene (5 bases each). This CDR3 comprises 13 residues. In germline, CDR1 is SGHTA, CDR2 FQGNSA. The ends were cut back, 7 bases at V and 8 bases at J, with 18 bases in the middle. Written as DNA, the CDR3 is TGTGCCAGCACCCGGGACGCCGGGATGAAGCAGTACTTC. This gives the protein CASTRDAGMKQYF. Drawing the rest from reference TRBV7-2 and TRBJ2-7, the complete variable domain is GAGVSQSPSNKVTEKGKDVELRCDPISGHTALYWYRQSLGQGLEFLIYFQGNSAPDKSGLPSDRFSAERTGGSVSTLTIQRTQQEDSAVYLCASTRDAGMKQYFGPGTRLTVT.

The CDR3 nucleotides are TGTGCCAGTAGTATCCCCCCCATTGACAGGGGAAATCAGCCCCAGCATTTT. It codes for CASSIPPIDRGNQPQHF. The chain uses TRBV19 and TRBJ1-5; 8 bases fit TRBD1. Trimming cost V 3 bases and J 4 bases; bases outside gene matches: 11. Germline lookup yields CDR1 LNHDA and CDR2 SQIVND (reference sequence). The CDR3 is 17 residues long.

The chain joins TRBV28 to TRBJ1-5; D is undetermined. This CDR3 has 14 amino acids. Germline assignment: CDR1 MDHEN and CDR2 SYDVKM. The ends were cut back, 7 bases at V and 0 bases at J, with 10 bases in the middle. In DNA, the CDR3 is TGTGCCAGCACGAGGGAATATAGCAATCAGCCCCAGCATTTT. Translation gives CASTREYSNQPQHF. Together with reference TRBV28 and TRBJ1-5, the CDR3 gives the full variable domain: DVKVTQSSRYLVKRTGEKVFLECVQDMDHENMFWYRQDPGLGLRLIYFSYDVKMKEKGDIPEGYSVSREKKERFSLILESASTNQTSMYLCASTREYSNQPQHFGDGTRLSIL.